The 20 T cell receptor beta chains reported below all come from one sample, sequenced in a study of blood T cell repertoires in COVID-19 (dated by TCRdb to about 2020). The library was obtained by the immunoSEQ multiplex PCR assay. Here the immuneACCESS table is served through TCRdb, limited to in-frame sequences with V and J called. Missing clones are a known gap in these copies; in checked studies unresolved V genes cover under half, and the rest lacks a known reason. This sample has 140,000 to 150,000 clones in its table, and 84% of those were observed once. 44% of the sample belongs to the ten largest clones. The specimen sequenced was peripheral blood. All receptors derive from a human donor in a cohort sampled during active COVID-19.

The J gene is TRBJ2-3, the V gene TRBV6-1; 7 positions match TRBD2. CDR3 length: 14 amino acids. Per germline, CDR1 MNHNS and CDR2 SASEGT. The junction had 12 bases not matched to a gene; V was cut back by 1 base and J by 14 bases. The CDR3 DNA reads as TGTGCCAGCAGTGAAGACGCGAGAGGAGCGGGGTGGTATTTT. Translating it yields CASSEDARGAGWYF.

The rearrangement joins TRBV5-6 to TRBJ2-3; a possible D gene is TRBD2 (6 bases). Germline V gives CDR1 SGHDT, CDR2 YYEEEE. Trimming left V 4 bases short and J 4 bases short, with 16 bases between. This CDR3 is 15 amino acids long. The CDR3 DNA is TGTGCCAGCAGCCCGGGGGTGTACGGGGCAGATACGCAGTATTTT. It codes for CASSPGVYGADTQYF. Full variable domain (remainder filled in from reference TRBV5-6 and TRBJ2-3): DAGVTQSPTHLIKTRGQQVTLRCSPKSGHDTVSWYQQALGQGPQFIFQYYEEEERQRGNFPDRFSGHQFPNYSSELNVNALLLGDSALYLCASSPGVYGADTQYFGPGTRLTVL.

This chain links TRBV4-3 with TRBJ2-5; 9 bases are shared with TRBD2. The CDR3 has 14 residues. Germline V gene data show CDR1 as LGHNA and CDR2 as YSLEER. V shed 8 bases and J 5 bases; nucleotides not matched to a gene: 9. The CDR3 protein is CASAPGLALETQYF. For the CDR3, the DNA is TGCGCCAGCGCTCCGGGACTAGCATTGGAGACCCAGTACTTC.

This rearrangement joins TRBV5-4 to TRBJ1-1; TRBD1 matches 7 bases. V lost 4 bases, J lost 8 bases, and 17 bases stayed unmatched. The CDR3 length is 16 residues. Germline V gene lookup returns CDR1 SGHNT and CDR2 YYREEE (reference sequence). CDR3 sequence reads: CASSPRQGLILVEAFF. The DNA for the CDR3 is TGTGCCAGCAGCCCGCGACAGGGACTTATACTGGTGGAAGCTTTCTTT. The full variable domain, with the rest looked up from reference TRBV5-4 and TRBJ1-1, is ETGVTQSPTHLIKTRGQQVTLRCSSQSGHNTVSWYQQALGQGPQFIFQYYREEENGRGNFPPRFSGLQFPNYSSELNVNALELDDSALYLCASSPRQGLILVEAFFGQGTRLTVV.

The chain is built from TRBV7-9 and TRBJ1-1; unclear D gene. CDR1 and CDR2 from the germline V gene are SEHNR and FQNEAQ (reference sequence). This CDR3 contains 13 residues. Between the trimmed V and J ends, which lost 0 bases and 5 bases, there was a span of 7 bases. CDR3 region: CASSLARATEAFF. In DNA form, the CDR3 reads TGTGCCAGCAGCTTAGCGCGTGCGACTGAAGCTTTCTTT.

This clone was counted only a few times. The rearrangement joins TRBV6-1 to TRBJ1-5, with 7 bases matching TRBD1. This CDR3 spans 13 amino acids. CDR1 and CDR2 (germline): MNHNS, SASEGT. With 5 bases clipped from V and 6 bases from J, the junction kept 4 bases outside the gene matches. As DNA, the CDR3 is TGTGCCAGCAGTTGGCCAGGGGGTCAGCCCCAGCATTTT. Translation gives CASSWPGGQPQHF.

This sequence joins TRBV6-5 and TRBJ2-5, with 10 bases lining up with TRBD2. Germline V gene lookup returns CDR1 MNHEY and CDR2 SVGAGI. CDR3 size: 13 residues. J lost 4 bases, V lost 7 bases, and 3 bases had no gene match. DNA of the CDR3: TGTGCCAGCAAACTAGCGGGGTTAGAGACCCAGTACTTC. It encodes CASKLAGLETQYF.

This clone was seen only once. The rearrangement joins TRBV12-3 or TRBV12-4 to TRBJ1-1; D gene unclear. The V end was cut by 6 bases, the J end by 4 bases, with 6 bases between. This CDR3 spans 11 amino acids. Here the CDR3 reads CASSPFTEAFF. DNA for the CDR3: TGTGCCAGCAGCCCTTTCACTGAAGCTTTCTTT.

The CDR3 sequence is CASTTRLSGNVLTF. The CDR3 nucleotides are TGTGCCAGCACTACCCGACTCAGCGGCAACGTCCTGACTTTC. J is TRBJ2-6 and V is TRBV2; D might be TRBD2 (5 bases). CDR3 length: 14 amino acids. V lost 7 bases and J lost 9, with 16 bases in between. Germline CDR1 is SNHLY and CDR2 is FYNNEI.

The chain recombines TRBV19 with TRBJ2-1; D call uncertain. Germline V gene lookup returns CDR1 LNHDA and CDR2 SQIVND (reference sequence). This CDR3 comprises 16 residues. Trimming took 3 bases from V and 2 from J, leaving 14 bases between them. The CDR3 DNA reads as TGTGCCAGTAGTATCGTTCTAGTTAAGGCCTACAATGAGCAGTTCTTC. Encoded protein: CASSIVLVKAYNEQFF. The full variable domain, completed using reference TRBV19 and TRBJ2-1, is DGGITQSPKYLFRKEGQNVTLSCEQNLNHDAMYWYRQDPGQGLRLIYYSQIVNDFQKGDIAEGYSVSREKKESFPLTVTSAQKNPTAFYLCASSIVLVKAYNEQFFGPGTRLTVL.

This chain links TRBV3-1 (or the pseudogene TRBV3-2) with TRBJ2-5; TRBD1 aligns across 9 bases. The CDR3 runs 14 residues. Losses at the gene ends were 4 bases for V and 7 bases for J; bases not matched to a gene: 7. CDR1 is LGHDT and CDR2 is YNNKEL in the germline V gene (reference sequence). The DNA for the CDR3 is TGTGCCAGCAGCCCACGGGACAGGGTGGGGACCCAGTACTTC. This gives the protein CASSPRDRVGTQYF.

The rearrangement links TRBV2 to TRBJ2-7; TRBD1 aligns across 7 bases. Germline V lookup: CDR1 SNHLY, CDR2 FYNNEI. CDR3 length equals 11 residues. V lost 8 bases, J lost 10 bases, and 8 bases stayed unmatched. The CDR3 loop is CASDRAPEQYF. For the CDR3, the DNA is TGTGCCAGCGACAGGGCCCCCGAACAGTACTTC. Drawing the rest from reference TRBV2 and TRBJ2-7, the complete variable domain is EPEVTQTPSHQVTQMGQEVILRCVPISNHLYFYWYRQILGQKVEFLVSFYNNEISEKSEIFDDQFSVERPDGSNFTLKIRSTKLEDSAMYFCASDRAPEQYFGPGTRLTVT.

The rearrangement joins TRBV4-1 to TRBJ2-1; D is uncertain. Germline loops: CDR1 MGHRA, CDR2 YSYEKL. This CDR3 is 14 amino acids long. Deletions cut 2 bases from V and 10 bases from J, with 15 bases between. In nucleotides, the CDR3 is TGCGCCAGCAGCCAACAATACTTTTCGGAGGAGCAGTTCTTC. This encodes CASSQQYFSEEQFF.

J is TRBJ1-3 and V is TRBV7-2; TRBD1 aligns across 9 bases. Germline V gene lookup returns CDR1 SGHTA and CDR2 FQGNSA. The V and J ends lost 5 bases and 2 bases, in that order; junction bases with no gene match: 1. This CDR3 region has 14 residues. CDR3 nucleotide sequence: TGTGCCAGCAGCAGGACAGGGGCTGGAAACACCATATATTTT. Translating gives CASSRTGAGNTIYF. Combining the CDR3 with reference TRBV7-2 and TRBJ1-3 gives the whole variable domain GAGVSQSPSNKVTEKGKDVELRCDPISGHTALYWYRQSLGQGLEFLIYFQGNSAPDKSGLPSDRFSAERTGGSVSTLTIQRTQQEDSAVYLCASSRTGAGNTIYFGEGSWLTVV.

The chain links TRBV4-1 to TRBJ2-7, with 8 bases fitting TRBD1. CDR1 is MGHRA and CDR2 is YSYEKL in the germline V gene. Trimming at V came to 4 bases and at J to 6 bases, leaving 8 bases not matched to a gene. The length of the CDR3 is 14 residues. CDR3 in amino acids: CASSPDRAFREQYF. As DNA, the CDR3 is TGCGCCAGCAGCCCGGACAGGGCCTTCCGCGAGCAGTACTTC.

This rearrangement joins TRBV11-2 to TRBJ2-1, with 15 nucleotides matching TRBD2. Germline CDR1 is SGHAT and CDR2 is FQNNGV. The J segment lost 13 bases and the V segment lost 5 bases, leaving 6 bases of the junction unmatched. The CDR3 consists of 14 residues. CDR3 nucleotide sequence: TGTGCCAGCAGCCGATGGACTAGCGGGAGGGACCAGTTCTTC. It specifies CASSRWTSGRDQFF.

DNA for the CDR3: TGTGCCACCAGTGAACCCGTACTAGCGGGAGGCCCAGATACGCAGTATTTT. Translation: CATSEPVLAGGPDTQYF. The gene calls are TRBV24-1 and TRBJ2-3; 12 positions agree with TRBD2. Germline V lookup: CDR1 KGHDR, CDR2 SFDVKD. V gave up 4 bases and J gave up 4 bases; unmatched junction bases: 8. CDR3 length: 17 amino acids.

The V call is TRBV6-5, the J call TRBJ1-5; D unclear. This CDR3 spans 15 amino acids. V was pared by 6 bases and J by 0 bases, with 12 bases between. From germline, CDR1 is MNHEY and CDR2 SVGAGI. CDR3 DNA sequence: TGTGCCAGCAGCCGGAGGCGGGATAGCAATCAGCCCCAGCATTTT. Its translation: CASSRRRDSNQPQHF.

Here the CDR3 DNA reads TGTGCCAGCAGAAGGGAGGCCGACCCCTACGAGCAGTACTTC. This codes for CASRREADPYEQYF. The chain employs TRBV2 and TRBJ2-7; TRBD2 is a possible D gene (6 bases). Per the germline V gene, CDR1 is SNHLY and CDR2 is FYNNEI. This CDR3 region has 14 residues. The V gene lost 6 bases and the J gene lost 2 bases, with 14 bases spanning the gap.

The CDR3, as DNA: TGTGCCAGCAGCTTAGAACGGGGTAGAGAACCCAACTATGGCTACACCTTC. It translates to CASSLERGREPNYGYTF. The rearrangement links TRBV11-3 to TRBJ1-2; no reliable D call. Germline CDR1 is SGHNT and CDR2 is YENEEA. CDR3 size: 17 residues. V was pared by 0 bases and J by 2 bases, with 16 bases between.